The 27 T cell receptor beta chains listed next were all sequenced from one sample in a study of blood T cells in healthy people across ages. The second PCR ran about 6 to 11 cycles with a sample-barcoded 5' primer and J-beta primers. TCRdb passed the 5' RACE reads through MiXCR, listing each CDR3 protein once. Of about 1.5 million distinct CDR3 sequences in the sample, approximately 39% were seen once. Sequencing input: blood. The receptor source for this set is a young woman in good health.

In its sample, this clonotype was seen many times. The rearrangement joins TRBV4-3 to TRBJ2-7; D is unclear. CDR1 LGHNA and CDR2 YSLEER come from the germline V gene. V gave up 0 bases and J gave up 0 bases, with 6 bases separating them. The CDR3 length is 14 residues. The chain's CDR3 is CASSQDPTSYEQYF. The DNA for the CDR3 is TGCGCCAGCAGCCAAGACCCGACCTCCTACGAGCAGTACTTC.

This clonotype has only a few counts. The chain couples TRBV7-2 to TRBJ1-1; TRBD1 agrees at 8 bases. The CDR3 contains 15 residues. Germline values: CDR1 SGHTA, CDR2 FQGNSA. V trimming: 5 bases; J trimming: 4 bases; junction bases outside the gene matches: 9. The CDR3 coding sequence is TGTGCCAGCAGCGCCACAGGGGGTTTTGTCACTGAAGCTTTCTTT. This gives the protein CASSATGGFVTEAFF.

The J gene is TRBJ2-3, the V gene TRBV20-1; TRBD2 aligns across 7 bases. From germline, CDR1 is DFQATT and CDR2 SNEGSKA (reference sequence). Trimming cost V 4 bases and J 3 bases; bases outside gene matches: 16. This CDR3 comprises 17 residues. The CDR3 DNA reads TGCAGTGCTACCTATGGTGGGAGGGCATTAGGGACAGATACGCAGTATTTT. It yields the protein CSATYGGRALGTDTQYF.

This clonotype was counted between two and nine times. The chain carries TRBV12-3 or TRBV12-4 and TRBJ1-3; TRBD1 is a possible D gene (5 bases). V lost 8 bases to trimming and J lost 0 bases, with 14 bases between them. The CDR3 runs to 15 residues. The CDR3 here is CASQMRGNSGNTIYF. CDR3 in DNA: TGTGCCAGCCAAATGCGGGGGAACTCTGGAAACACCATATATTTT.

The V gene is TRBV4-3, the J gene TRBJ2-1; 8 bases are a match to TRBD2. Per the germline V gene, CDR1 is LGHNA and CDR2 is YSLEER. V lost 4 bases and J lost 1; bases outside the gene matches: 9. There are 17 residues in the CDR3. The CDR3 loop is CASSPQILAVSYNEQFF. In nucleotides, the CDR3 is TGCGCCAGCAGCCCCCAAATACTAGCGGTTTCCTACAATGAGCAGTTCTTC.

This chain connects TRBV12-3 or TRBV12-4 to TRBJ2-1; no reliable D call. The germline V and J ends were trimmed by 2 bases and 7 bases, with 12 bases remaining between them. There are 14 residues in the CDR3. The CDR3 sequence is CASSLRALGNEQFF. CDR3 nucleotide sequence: TGTGCCAGCAGTTTACGGGCTTTAGGGAATGAGCAGTTCTTC.

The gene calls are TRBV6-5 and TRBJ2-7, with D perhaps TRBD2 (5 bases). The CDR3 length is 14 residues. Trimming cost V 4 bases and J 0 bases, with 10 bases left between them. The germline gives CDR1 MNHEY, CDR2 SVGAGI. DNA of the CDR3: TGTGCCAGCAGTTTCCGGGAACACTCCTACGAGCAGTACTTC. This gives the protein CASSFREHSYEQYF.

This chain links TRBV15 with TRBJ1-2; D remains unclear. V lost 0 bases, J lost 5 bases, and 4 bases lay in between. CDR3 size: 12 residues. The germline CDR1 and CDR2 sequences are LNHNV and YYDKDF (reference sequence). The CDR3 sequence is CATSRDTYGYTF. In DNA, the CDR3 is TGTGCCACCAGCAGAGATACATATGGCTACACCTTC.

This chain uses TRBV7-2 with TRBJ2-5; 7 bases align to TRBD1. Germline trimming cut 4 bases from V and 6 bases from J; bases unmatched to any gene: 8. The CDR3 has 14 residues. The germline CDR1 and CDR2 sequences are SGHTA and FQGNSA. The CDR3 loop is CASSSQGQRKTQYF. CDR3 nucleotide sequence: TGTGCCAGCAGCTCCCAGGGACAGAGAAAGACCCAGTACTTC.

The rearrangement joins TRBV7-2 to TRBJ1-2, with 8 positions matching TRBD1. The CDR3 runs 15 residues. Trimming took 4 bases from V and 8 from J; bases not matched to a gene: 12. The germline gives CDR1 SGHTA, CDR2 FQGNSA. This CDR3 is CASSYQDRVTCGYTF. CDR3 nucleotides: TGTGCCAGCAGCTACCAGGACAGGGTTACCTGCGGCTACACCTTC.

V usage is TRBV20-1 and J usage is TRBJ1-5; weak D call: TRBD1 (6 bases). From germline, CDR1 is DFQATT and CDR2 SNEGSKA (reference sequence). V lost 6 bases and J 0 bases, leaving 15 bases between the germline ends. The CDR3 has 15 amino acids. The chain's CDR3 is CSALDSFYSNQPQHF. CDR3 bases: TGCAGTGCCCTGGACAGTTTTTATAGCAATCAGCCCCAGCATTTT.

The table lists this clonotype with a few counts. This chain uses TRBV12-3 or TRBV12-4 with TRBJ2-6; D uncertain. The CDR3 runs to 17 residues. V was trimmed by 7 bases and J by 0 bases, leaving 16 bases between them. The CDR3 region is CASTRQSPLSGANVLTF. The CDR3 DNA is TGTGCCAGCACCAGGCAGTCCCCACTCTCTGGGGCCAACGTCCTGACTTTC.

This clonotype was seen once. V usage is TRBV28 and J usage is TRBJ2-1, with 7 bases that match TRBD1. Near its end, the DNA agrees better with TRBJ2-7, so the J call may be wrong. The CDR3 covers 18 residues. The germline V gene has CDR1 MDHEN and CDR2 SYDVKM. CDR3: CASSFDRVKKKIYNEQYF. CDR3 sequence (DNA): TGTGCCAGCAGTTTCGACAGGGTGAAAAAAAAAATATACAATGAGCAGTACTTC.

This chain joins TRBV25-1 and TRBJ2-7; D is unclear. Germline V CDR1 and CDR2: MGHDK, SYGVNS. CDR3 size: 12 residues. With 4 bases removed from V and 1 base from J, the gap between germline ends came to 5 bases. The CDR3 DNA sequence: TGTGCCAGCAGTGCCCCTTCCTACGAGCAGTACTTC. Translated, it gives CASSAPSYEQYF.

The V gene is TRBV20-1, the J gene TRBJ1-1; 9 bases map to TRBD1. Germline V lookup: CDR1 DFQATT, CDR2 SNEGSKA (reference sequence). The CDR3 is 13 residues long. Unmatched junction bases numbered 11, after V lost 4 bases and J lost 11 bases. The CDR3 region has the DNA TGCAGTGCTACTACAGGGGGCGAAGGTGTCGCTTTCTTT. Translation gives CSATTGGEGVAFF.

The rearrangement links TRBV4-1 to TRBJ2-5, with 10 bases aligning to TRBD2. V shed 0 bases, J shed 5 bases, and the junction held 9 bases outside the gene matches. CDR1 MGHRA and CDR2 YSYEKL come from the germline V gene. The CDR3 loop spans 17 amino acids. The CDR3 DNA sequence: TGCGCCAGCAGCCAAGAGGGAGCGGGGGGGCCTAGGGAGACCCAGTACTTC. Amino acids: CASSQEGAGGPRETQYF.

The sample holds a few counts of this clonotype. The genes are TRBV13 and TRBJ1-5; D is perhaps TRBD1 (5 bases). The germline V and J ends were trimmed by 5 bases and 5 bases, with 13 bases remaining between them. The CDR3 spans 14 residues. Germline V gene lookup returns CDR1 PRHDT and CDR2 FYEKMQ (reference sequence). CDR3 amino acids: CASSLRGSDQPQHF. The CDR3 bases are TGTGCCAGCAGCCTACGGGGCTCAGATCAGCCCCAGCATTTT.

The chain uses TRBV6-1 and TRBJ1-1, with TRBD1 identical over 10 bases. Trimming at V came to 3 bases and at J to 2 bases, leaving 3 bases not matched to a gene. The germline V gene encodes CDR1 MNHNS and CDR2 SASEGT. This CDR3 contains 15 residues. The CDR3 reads CASSDGDRGNTEAFF. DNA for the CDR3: TGTGCCAGCAGTGATGGGGACAGGGGTAACACTGAAGCTTTCTTT.

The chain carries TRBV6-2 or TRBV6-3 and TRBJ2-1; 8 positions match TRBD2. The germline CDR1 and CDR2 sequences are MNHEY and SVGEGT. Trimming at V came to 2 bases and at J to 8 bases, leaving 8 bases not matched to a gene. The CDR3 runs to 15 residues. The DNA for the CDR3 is TGTGCCAGCAGTTACCGAGCGGGAGCCGTCGATGAGCAGTTCTTC. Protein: CASSYRAGAVDEQFF.

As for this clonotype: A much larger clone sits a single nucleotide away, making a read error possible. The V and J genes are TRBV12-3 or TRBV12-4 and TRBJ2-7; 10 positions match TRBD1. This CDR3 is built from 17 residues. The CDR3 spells CASSFSGDRGLYYERYF. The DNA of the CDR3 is TGTGCCAGCAGTTTTAGTGGGGACAGGGGACTTTACTACGAGCGGTACTTC.

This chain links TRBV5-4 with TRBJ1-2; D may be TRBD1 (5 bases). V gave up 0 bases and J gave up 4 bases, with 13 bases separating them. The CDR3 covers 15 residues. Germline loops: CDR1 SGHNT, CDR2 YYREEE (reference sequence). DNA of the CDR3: TGTGCCAGCAGCTTGGGAGGGCCAGGGACCTATGGCTACACCTTC. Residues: CASSLGGPGTYGYTF.

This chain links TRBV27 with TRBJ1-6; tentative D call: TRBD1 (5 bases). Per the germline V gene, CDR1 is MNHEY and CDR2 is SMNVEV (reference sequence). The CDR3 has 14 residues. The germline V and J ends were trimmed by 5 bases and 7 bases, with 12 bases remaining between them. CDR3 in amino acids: CASSPQGSNSPLHF. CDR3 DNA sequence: TGTGCCAGCAGTCCGCAGGGCAGCAATTCACCCCTCCACTTT.

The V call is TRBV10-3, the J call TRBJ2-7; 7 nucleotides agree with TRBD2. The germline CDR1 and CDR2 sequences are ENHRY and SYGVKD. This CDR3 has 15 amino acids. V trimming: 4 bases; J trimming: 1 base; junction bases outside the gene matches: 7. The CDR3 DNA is TGTGCCATCAGTGGGGGAGGGAGTGGATCCTACGAGCAGTACTTC. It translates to CAISGGGSGSYEQYF.

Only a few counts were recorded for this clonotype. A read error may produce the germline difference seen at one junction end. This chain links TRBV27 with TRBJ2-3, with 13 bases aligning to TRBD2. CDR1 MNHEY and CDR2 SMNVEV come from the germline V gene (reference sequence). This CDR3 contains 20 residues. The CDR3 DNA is TGTGCCAGCAGTCCAAGGGGTACAGTATGGACTAGCGGGAGCAAAGATACGCAGTATTTT. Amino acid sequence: CASSPRGTVWTSGSKDTQYF.

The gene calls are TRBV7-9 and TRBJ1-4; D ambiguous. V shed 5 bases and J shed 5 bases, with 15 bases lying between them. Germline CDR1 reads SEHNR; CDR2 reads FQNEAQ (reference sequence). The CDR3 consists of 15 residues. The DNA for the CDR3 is TGTGCCAGCAGCCCGGGAGCCAGCCTAAATGAAAAACTGTTTTTT. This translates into CASSPGASLNEKLFF.

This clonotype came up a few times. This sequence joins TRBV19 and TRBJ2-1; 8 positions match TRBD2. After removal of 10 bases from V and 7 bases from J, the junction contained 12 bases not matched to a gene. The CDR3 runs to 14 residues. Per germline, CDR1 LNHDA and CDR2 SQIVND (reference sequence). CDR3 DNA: TGTGCCACCTCACCTGTAGCGGGGCATAATGAGCAGTTCTTC. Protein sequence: CATSPVAGHNEQFF.

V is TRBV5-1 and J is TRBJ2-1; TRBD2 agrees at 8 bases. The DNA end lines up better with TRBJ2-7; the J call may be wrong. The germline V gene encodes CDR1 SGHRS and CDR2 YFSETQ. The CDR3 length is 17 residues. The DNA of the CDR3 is TGCGCCAGCAGCTATTTAGCGGGAATAAGCTCCTACAATGAGCAGTACTTC. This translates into CASSYLAGISSYNEQYF.